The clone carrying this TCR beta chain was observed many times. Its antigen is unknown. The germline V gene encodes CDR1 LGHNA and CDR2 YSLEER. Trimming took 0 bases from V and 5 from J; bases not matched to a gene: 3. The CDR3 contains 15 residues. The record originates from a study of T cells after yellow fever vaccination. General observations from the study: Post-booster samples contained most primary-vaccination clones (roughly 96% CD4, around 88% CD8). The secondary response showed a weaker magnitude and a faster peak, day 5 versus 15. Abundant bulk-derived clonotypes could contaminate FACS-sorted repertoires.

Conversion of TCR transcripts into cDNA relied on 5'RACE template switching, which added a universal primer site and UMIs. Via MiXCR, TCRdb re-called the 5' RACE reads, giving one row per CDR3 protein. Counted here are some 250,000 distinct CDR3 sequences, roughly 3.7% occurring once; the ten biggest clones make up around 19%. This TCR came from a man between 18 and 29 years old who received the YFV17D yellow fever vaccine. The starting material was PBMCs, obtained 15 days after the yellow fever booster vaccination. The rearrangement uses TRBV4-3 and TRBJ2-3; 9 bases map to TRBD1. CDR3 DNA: TGCGCCAGCAGCCAAGAGGGACAGGGTCAAGATACGCAGTATTTT. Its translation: CASSQEGQGQDTQYF.